Described below is a single T cell receptor (beta chain) sequence and its context. The antigen remains undetermined. The data belong to a study of T cells after yellow fever vaccination. Points from the study as a whole: The bulk population could contribute abundant contaminating clonotypes to FACS-sorted repertoires. The secondary response was weaker, and its peak arrived faster, on day 5 versus 15.

CDR1 and CDR2 (germline): SNHLY, FYNNEI. This CDR3 region has 13 residues. Trimming cost V 4 bases and J 1 base, with 7 bases left between them. TCR cDNA, made by 5'RACE template switching, carried an added universal primer site and UMIs. TCRdb used MiXCR to reprocess the 5' RACE reads, holding one entry per CDR3 protein. This table holds around 360,000 distinct CDR3 sequences, approximately 10% found once. The receptor comes from a man between 18 and 35 years old who received the YFV17D yellow fever vaccine. The sequenced sample was PBMCs, obtained on the day of the first yellow fever vaccination. This chain joins TRBV2 and TRBJ1-1; unclear D gene. The CDR3 region is CASSVVENTEAFF. CDR3 nucleotide sequence: TGTGCCAGCAGTGTGGTAGAGAACACTGAAGCTTTCTTT.